The next 3 T cell receptor beta chains were all read from a single sample in a study of cytomegalovirus exposure and HLA in healthy donors. Profiling relied on immunoSEQ multiplex PCR, and the TCRdb table lists in-frame clones only, not all of them. The table shows 150,000 to 200,000 clones, with approximately 86% occurring only once. Sample: PBMCs. The receptors originated from a man aged 25-40 years in good health and CMV-seropositive.

This clone was recorded once. J is TRBJ1-1 and V is TRBV7-9; possibly TRBD1 for D (6 bases). This CDR3 has 15 residues. Germline V gene data show CDR1 as SEHNR and CDR2 as FQNEAQ (reference sequence). V lost 7 bases, J lost 8 bases, and 23 bases lay in between. CDR3 in DNA: TGTGCCAGCACGTCTATGTCCCGGGACACTCTCGAAGCTTTCTTT. Translating it yields CASTSMSRDTLEAFF.

The rearrangement joins TRBV6-1 to TRBJ1-5; D gene uncertain. V was clipped by 2 bases and J by 1 base, with 9 bases between them. Germline V gene sequence: CDR1 MNHNS, CDR2 SASEGT. The CDR3 covers 15 residues. CDR3 loop: CASSESGGSNQPQHF. The CDR3 region has the DNA TGTGCCAGCAGTGAATCGGGAGGCAGCAATCAGCCCCAGCATTTT.

This sequence joins TRBV5-6 and TRBJ2-5, with D uncertain. Deletions cut 2 bases from V and 4 bases from J, with 6 bases between. The CDR3 is 12 residues long. The V gene's germline CDR1 is SGHDT and CDR2 YYEEEE. The CDR3 nucleotides are TGTGCCAGCAGCTTTTTCACAGAGACCCAGTACTTC. It specifies CASSFFTETQYF.